The source of this TCR beta chain is a study of blood T cell repertoires in COVID-19. For the study at large: Specimens from acute and convalescent COVID-19 originated in the United States, Italy and Spain. PBMCs, B-cell-depleted T cells, or T cells were the source of the cDNA or gDNA that made up the material.

The CDR3 loop spans 15 amino acids. The germline CDR1 and CDR2 sequences are SGHTA and FQGTGA. Trimming took 4 bases from V and 3 from J, leaving 13 bases between them. Original processing methods: Amplification of reference gene primers was used by the study to estimate nucleated cell counts. The repertoire was sequenced with immunoSEQ multiplex PCR; TCRdb's copy has only in-frame clones and lacks some. The DNA was the basis for D and trimming; V, J and clone size are from that table. The data contain more than 85,000 clones, about 90% of them seen just once; the ten biggest clones take up 4.8%. The chain recombines TRBV7-3 with TRBJ2-1; D possibly corresponds to TRBD1 (5 bases). The source is a human donor in a cohort sampled during active COVID-19. Sequencing was performed on peripheral blood. The DNA of the CDR3 is TGTGCCAGCAGCTCTCAGGGTTCCGTCTACAATGAGCAGTTCTTC. Protein sequence: CASSSQGSVYNEQFF.